This T cell receptor (beta chain) was obtained from a study of CD8 T cells in ankylosing spondylitis. This clonotype was counted a few times. Its antigen is unknown. Notes on the study in general: The study looked at matched synovial fluid samples from ankylosing spondylitis patients. Disease-linked clones were reported to be significantly enriched there.

Germline-derived CDR1 and CDR2 are SGDLS and YYNGEE. The CDR3 is made up of 14 amino acids. Trimming left V 4 bases short and J 8 bases short, with 18 bases between. TCRdb re-derived calls from the 5' RACE reads in MiXCR, one entry per CDR3 protein. Of around 100,000 distinct CDR3 sequences listed, 24% are singletons. The V gene is TRBV9, the J gene TRBJ1-2; TRBD1 is a possible D gene (6 bases). The clonotype was recovered from a male donor with ankylosing spondylitis. The sequencing sample was made of synovial fluid, either unsorted or a sorted T cell fraction (not recorded which). CDR3 region: CASSSPDRGGGYTF. CDR3 coding DNA: TGTGCCAGCAGCTCCCCGGACAGAGGGGGGGGCTACACCTTC.